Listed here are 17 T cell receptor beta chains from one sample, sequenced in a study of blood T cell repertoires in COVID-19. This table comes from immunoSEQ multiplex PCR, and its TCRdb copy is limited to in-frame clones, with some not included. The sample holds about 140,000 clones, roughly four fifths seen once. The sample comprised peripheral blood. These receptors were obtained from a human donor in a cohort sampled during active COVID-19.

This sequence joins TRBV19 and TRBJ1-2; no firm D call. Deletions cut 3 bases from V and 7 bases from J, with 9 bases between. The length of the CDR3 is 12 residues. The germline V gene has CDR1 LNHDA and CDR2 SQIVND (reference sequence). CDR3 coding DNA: TGTGCCAGTAGTATCGGGGATTCTGGCTACACCTTC. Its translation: CASSIGDSGYTF.

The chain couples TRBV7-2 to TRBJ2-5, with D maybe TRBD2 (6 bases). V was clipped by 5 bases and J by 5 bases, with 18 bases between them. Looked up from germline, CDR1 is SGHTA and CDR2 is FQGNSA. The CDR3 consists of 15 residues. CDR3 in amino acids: CASSPGDYPGETQYF. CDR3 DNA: TGTGCCAGCAGCCCGGGGGATTATCCCGGGGAGACCCAGTACTTC.

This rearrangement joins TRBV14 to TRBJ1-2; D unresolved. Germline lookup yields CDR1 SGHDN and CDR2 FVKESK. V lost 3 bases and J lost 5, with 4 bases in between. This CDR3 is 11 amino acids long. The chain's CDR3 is CASSHRYGYTF. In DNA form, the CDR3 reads TGTGCCAGCAGCCACCGTTATGGCTACACCTTC.

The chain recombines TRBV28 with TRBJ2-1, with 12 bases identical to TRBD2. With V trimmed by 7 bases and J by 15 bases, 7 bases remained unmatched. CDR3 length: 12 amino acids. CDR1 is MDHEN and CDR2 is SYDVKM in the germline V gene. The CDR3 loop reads CASTSTSGGLFF. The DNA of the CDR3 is TGTGCCAGCACTTCGACTAGCGGGGGACTGTTCTTC.

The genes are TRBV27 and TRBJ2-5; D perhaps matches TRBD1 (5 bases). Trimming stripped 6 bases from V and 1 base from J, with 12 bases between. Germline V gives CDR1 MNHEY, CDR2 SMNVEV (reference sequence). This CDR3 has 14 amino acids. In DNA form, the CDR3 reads TGTGCCAGCAGGCCCACAGGAACCCAAGAGACCCAGTACTTC. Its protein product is CASRPTGTQETQYF.

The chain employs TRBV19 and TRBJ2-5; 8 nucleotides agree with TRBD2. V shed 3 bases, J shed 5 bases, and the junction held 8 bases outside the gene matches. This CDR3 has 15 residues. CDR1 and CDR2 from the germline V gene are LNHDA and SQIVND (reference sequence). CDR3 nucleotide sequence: TGTGCCAGTAGTATGGTGGGACTAGGCGAGGAGACCCAGTACTTC. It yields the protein CASSMVGLGEETQYF.

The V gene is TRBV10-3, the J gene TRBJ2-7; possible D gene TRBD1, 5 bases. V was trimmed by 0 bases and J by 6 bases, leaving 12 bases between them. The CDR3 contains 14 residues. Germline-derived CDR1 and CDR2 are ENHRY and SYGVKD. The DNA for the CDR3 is TGTGCCATCAGTGAGTCGGCAGGGAACGGCGAGCAGTACTTC. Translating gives CAISESAGNGEQYF.

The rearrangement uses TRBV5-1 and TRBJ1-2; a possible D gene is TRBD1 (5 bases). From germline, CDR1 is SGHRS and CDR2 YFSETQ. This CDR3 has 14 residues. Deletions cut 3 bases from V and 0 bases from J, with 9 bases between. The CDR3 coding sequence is TGCGCCAGCAGCTGGGGGGATACTAACTATGGCTACACCTTC. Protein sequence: CASSWGDTNYGYTF.

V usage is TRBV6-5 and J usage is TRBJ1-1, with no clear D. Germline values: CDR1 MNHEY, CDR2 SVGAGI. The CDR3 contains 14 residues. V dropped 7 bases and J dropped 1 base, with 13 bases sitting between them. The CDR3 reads CASKENRPNTEAFF. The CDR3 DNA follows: TGTGCCAGCAAAGAAAACAGACCGAACACTGAAGCTTTCTTT.

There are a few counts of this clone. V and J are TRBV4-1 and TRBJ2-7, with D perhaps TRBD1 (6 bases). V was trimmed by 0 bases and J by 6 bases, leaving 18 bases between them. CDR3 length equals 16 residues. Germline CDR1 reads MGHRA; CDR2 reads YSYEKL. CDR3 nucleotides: TGCGCCAGCAGCCAAGACGTTCTGGCAGCGACAGGCGAGCAGTACTTC. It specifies CASSQDVLAATGEQYF.

DNA for the CDR3: TGTGCCAGCAGCTTAAGAGATACCACCATATATTTT. Translating it yields CASSLRDTTIYF. The chain combines TRBV5-8 with TRBJ1-3; D ambiguous. The CDR3 runs 12 residues. V lost 2 bases and J 9 bases, leaving 9 bases between the germline ends. Germline loops: CDR1 SGHTS, CDR2 YDEGEE.

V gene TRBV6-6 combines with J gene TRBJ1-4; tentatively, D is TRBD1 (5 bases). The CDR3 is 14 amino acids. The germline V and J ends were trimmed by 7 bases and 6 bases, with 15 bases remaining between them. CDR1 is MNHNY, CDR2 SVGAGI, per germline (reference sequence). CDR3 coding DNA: TGTGCCAGCACCCCGCAGGGTATAGATGAAAAACTGTTTTTT. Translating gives CASTPQGIDEKLFF.

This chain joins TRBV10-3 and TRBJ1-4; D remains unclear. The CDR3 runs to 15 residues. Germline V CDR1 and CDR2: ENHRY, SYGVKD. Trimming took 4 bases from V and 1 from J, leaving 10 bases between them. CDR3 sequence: CAISAWEGTNEKLFF. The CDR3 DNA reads TGTGCCATCAGTGCCTGGGAGGGAACTAATGAAAAACTGTTTTTT.

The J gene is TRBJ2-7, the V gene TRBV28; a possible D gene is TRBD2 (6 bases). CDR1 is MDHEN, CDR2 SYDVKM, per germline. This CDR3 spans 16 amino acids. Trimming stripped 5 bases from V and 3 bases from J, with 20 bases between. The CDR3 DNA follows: TGTGCCAGCAGTGCCCCAGTGGGGACCGGGGGCTACGAGCAGTACTTC. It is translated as CASSAPVGTGGYEQYF.

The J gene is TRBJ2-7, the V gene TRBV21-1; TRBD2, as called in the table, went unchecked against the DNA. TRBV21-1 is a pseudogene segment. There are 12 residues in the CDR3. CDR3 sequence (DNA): TGTGCCATTGGGACTTCCCCCTACGAGCAGTACTTC. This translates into CAIGTSPYEQYF.

CDR3 loop: CASRLNMTGVESDGYTF. The CDR3 DNA reads TGTGCAAGTCGCTTGAACATGACAGGGGTGGAATCGGATGGCTACACCTTC. The V and J genes are TRBV12-2 and TRBJ1-2; no check of the table's D call, TRBD1, against the DNA was made. TRBV12-2 is classified as a pseudogene. This CDR3 is 17 amino acids long.

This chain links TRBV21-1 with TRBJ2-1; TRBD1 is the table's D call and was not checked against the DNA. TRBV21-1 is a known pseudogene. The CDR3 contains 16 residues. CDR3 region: CASSKKNGHTYNEQFF. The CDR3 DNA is TGTGCCAGCAGCAAAAAAAATGGGCACACCTACAATGAGCAGTTCTTC.